The clone carrying this T cell receptor (beta chain) turned up a few times. This record belongs to a study of shared clonotypes between healthy human individuals. The germline gives CDR1 PRHDT, CDR2 FYEKMQ (reference sequence). CDR3 length: 16 residues. J gave up 2 bases and V 0 bases, and 2 bases lay outside the gene matches. Data came from immunoSEQ multiplex PCR; TCRdb stores just in-frame clones and leaves some out. The table records some 660,000 clones, 73% of them present only once. The TCR was taken from a woman younger than 45 in good health. The genes are TRBV13 and TRBJ2-2, with 8 bases identical to TRBD2. The sequencing input was memory CD4+ T cells sorted from blood. Subset: CD45RA-negative fraction. The CDR3 loop is CASSLGGRENTGELFF. DNA of the CDR3: TGTGCCAGCAGCTTAGGCGGGAGGGAAAACACCGGGGAGCTGTTTTTT.